This T cell receptor beta chain appears in the sequencing data of a study of identical twins. TCRdb redid the calling of the 5' RACE reads with MiXCR, one entry per CDR3 protein. This table has 550,000 to 800,000 distinct CDR3 sequences, just over 7% appearing once. Broader study findings: Fewer insertions marked abundant cord blood beta clonotypes; young adult naive trended weakly, memory not at all. Zero-insertion analyses could be partly confounded by invariant MAIT and iNKT cells.

Note on this clonotype: Its matching antigen is unknown.

CDR1 and CDR2 (germline): SGHRS, YFSETQ. The CDR3 length is 18 residues. V gave up 0 bases and J gave up 4 bases; unmatched junction bases: 11. Healthy Caucasians supplied all donations. These sequences were also reported in another study, on yellow fever vaccine responses in identical twins.

This chain links TRBV5-1 with TRBJ2-5; 11 positions agree with TRBD2. This clonotype was sampled from a woman aged 18-29 years in good health. The material sequenced was PBMCs. The DNA of the CDR3 is TGCGCCAGCAGCTTGGCCGGATTAGCGGGAGGGCCGCGAGAGACCCAGTACTTC. Its protein product is CASSLAGLAGGPRETQYF.